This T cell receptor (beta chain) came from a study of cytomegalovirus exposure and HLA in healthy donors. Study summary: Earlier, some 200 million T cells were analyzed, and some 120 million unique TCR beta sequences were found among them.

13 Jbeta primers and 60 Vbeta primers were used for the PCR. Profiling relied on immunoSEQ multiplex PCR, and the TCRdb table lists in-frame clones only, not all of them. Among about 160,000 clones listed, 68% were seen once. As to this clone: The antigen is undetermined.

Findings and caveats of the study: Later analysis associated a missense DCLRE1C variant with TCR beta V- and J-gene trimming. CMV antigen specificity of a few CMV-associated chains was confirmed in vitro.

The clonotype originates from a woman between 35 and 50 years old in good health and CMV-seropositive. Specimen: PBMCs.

Here the CDR3 reads CASSYGGLQLAKNIQYF. The CDR3 region has the DNA TGTGCCAGCAGCTACGGAGGACTGCAACTAGCCAAAAACATTCAGTACTTC. The chain recombines TRBV7-2 with TRBJ2-4; D is possibly TRBD2 (5 bases). The CDR3 extends over 17 amino acids. Germline loops: CDR1 SGHTA, CDR2 FQGNSA. V was cut by 4 bases and J by 0 bases, with 16 bases left in between.